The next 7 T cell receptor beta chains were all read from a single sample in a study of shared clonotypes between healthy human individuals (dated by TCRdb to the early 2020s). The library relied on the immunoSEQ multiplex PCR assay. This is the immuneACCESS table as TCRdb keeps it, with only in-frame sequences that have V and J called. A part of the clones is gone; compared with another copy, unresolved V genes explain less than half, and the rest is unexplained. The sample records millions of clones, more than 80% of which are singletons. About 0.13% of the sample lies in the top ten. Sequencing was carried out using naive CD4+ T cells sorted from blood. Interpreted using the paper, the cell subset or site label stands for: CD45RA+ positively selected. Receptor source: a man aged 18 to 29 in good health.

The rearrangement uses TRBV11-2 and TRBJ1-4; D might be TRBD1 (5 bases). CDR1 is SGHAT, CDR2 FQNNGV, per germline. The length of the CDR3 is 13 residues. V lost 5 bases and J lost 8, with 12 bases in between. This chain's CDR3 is CASSAGRVEKLFF. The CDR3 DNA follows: TGTGCCAGCAGCGCGGGGCGGGTGGAAAAACTGTTTTTT.

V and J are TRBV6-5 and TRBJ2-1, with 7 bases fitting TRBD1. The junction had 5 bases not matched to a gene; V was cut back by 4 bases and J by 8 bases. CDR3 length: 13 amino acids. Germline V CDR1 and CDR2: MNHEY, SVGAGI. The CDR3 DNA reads TGTGCCAGCAGTTCCACAGGGGTTGATGAGCAGTTCTTC. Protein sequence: CASSSTGVDEQFF.

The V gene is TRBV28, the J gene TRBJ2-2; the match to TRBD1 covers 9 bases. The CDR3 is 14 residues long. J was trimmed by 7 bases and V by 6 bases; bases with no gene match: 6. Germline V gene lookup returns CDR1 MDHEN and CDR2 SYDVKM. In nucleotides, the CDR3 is TGTGCCAGCAGCGGGACAGGGCTCGGCGGGGAGCTGTTTTTT. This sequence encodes CASSGTGLGGELFF.

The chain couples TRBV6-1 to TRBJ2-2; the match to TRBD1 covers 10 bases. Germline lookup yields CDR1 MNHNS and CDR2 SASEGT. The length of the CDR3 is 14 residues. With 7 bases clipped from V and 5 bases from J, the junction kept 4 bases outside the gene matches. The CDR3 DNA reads TGTGCCAGCAACCCGGGACAGGGGACCGGGGAGCTGTTTTTT. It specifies CASNPGQGTGELFF.

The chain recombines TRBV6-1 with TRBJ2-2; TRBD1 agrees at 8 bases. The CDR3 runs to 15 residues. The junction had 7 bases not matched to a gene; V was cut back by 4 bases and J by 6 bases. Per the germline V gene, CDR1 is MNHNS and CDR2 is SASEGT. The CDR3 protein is CASSVSSGGPGELFF. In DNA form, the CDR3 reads TGTGCCAGCAGTGTATCATCAGGGGGCCCCGGGGAGCTGTTTTTT.

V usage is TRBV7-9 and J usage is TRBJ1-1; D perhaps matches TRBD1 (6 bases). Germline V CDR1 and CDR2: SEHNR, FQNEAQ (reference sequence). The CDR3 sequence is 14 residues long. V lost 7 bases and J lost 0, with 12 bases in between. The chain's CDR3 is CASNKGGLNTEAFF. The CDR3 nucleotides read TGTGCCAGCAACAAGGGGGGTTTGAACACTGAAGCTTTCTTT.

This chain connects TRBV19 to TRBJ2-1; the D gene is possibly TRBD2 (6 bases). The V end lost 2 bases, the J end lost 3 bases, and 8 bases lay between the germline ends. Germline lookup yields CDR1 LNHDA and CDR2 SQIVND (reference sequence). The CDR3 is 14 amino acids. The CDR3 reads CASSISGLYNEQFF. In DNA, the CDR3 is TGTGCCAGTAGTATAAGCGGGCTCTACAATGAGCAGTTCTTC.